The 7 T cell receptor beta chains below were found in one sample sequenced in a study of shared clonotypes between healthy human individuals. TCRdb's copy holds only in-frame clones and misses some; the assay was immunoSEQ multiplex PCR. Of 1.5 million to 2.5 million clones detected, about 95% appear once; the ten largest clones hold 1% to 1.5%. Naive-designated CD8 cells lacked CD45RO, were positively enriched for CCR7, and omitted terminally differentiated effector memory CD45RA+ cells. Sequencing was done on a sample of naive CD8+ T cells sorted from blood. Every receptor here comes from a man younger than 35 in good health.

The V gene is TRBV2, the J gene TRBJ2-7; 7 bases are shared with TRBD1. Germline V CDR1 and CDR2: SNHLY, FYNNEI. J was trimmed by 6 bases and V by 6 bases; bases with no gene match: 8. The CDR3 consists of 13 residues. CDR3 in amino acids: CASRGTEAFEQYF. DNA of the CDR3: TGTGCCAGCAGAGGGACAGAGGCATTCGAGCAGTACTTC.

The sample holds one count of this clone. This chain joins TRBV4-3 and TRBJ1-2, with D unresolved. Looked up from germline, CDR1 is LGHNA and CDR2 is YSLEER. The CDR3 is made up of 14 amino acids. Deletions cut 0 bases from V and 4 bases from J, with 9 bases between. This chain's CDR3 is CASSQDQFGYGYTF. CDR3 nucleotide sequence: TGCGCCAGCAGCCAAGATCAGTTCGGCTATGGCTACACCTTC.

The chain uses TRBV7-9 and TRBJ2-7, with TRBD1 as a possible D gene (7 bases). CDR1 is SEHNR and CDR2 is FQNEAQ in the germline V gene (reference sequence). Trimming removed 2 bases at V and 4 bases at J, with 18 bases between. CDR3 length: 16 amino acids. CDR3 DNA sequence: TGTGCCAGCAGCTTACCTTTCGCGTCAGGGGGGTACGAGCAGTACTTC. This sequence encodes CASSLPFASGGYEQYF. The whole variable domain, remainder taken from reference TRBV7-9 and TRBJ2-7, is DTGVSQNPRHKITKRGQNVTFRCDPISEHNRLYWYRQTLGQGPEFLTYFQNEAQLEKSRLLSDRFSAERPKGSFSTLEIQRTEQGDSAMYLCASSLPFASGGYEQYFGPGTRLTVT.

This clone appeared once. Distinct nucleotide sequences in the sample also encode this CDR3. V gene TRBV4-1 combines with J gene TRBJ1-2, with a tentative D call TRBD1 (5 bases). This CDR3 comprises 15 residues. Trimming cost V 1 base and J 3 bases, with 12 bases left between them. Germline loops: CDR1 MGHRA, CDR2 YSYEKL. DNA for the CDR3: TGCGCCAGCAGCCAAGTCGGAGGGGCAGACTATGGCTACACCTTC. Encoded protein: CASSQVGGADYGYTF.

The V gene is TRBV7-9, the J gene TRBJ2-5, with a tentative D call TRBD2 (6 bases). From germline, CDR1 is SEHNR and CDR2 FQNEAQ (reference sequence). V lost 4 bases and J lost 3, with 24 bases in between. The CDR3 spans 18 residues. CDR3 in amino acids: CASSSDGGSVLFEETQYF. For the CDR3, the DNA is TGTGCCAGCAGCTCGGACGGGGGATCGGTCTTATTCGAAGAGACCCAGTACTTC.

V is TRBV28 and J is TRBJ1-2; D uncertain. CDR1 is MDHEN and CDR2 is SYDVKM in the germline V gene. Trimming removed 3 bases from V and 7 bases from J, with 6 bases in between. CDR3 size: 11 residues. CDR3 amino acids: CASSFWGGYTF. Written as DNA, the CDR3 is TGTGCCAGCAGTTTTTGGGGTGGCTACACCTTC.

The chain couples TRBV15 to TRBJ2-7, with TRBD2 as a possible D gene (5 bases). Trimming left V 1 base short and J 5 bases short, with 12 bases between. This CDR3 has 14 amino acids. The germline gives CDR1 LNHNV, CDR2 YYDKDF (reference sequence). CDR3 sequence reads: CATSRGEGSNEQYF. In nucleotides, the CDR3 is TGTGCCACCAGCAGAGGGGAAGGGAGCAACGAGCAGTACTTC.